Shown below are 27 T cell receptor beta chains from a single sample sequenced in a study of identical twins. TCRdb passed the 5' RACE reads through MiXCR, listing each CDR3 protein once. The sample comprises about 530,000 distinct CDR3 sequences, nearly 15% of which are singletons, and 0.35% to 0.45% rests with the top ten. The same sample was also used in a study of yellow fever vaccine responses in identical twins.

Material for sequencing was CD4+ T cells sorted from blood. The receptor set was obtained from a woman between 18 and 30 years old in good health.

This chain uses TRBV15 with TRBJ1-3, with a tentative D call TRBD1 (5 bases). Trimming stripped 0 bases from V and 0 bases from J, with 12 bases between. Germline values: CDR1 LNHNV, CDR2 YYDKDF (reference sequence). CDR3 length: 17 amino acids. The CDR3 DNA follows: TGTGCCACCAGCAGAGACGGGGGTTTTTCCTCTGGAAACACCATATATTTT. Protein product: CATSRDGGFSSGNTIYF.

The chain is built from TRBV20-1 and TRBJ2-1; TRBD1 might be the D (8 bases). The V end was cut by 6 bases, the J end by 3 bases, with 18 bases between. Germline values: CDR1 DFQATT, CDR2 SNEGSKA (reference sequence). CDR3 length equals 15 residues. CDR3 sequence reads: CSARGAGQVYNEQFF. The CDR3 bases are TGCAGTGCCCGGGGGGCGGGACAGGTCTACAATGAGCAGTTCTTC.

This clonotype was recorded a few times. J is TRBJ1-6 and V is TRBV27; D remains ambiguous. CDR1 is MNHEY, CDR2 SMNVEV, per germline (reference sequence). The CDR3 is 16 amino acids. V lost 2 bases, J lost 0 bases, and 8 bases lay in between. Here the CDR3 DNA reads TGTGCCAGCAGTTTAAAGATGAGCTCCTATAATTCACCCCTCCACTTT. Translating gives CASSLKMSSYNSPLHF.

V and J are TRBV3-1 and TRBJ1-6; 11 bases align to TRBD1. V lost 2 bases, J lost 10 bases, and 10 bases stayed unmatched. The germline CDR1 and CDR2 sequences are LGHDT and YNNKEL (reference sequence). The CDR3 is made up of 17 amino acids. Written as DNA, the CDR3 is TGTGCCAGCAGCCAAAAGGAGGACAGGGGGCGCCCCTCACCCCTCCACTTT. This codes for CASSQKEDRGRPSPLHF.

This clonotype has a handful of counts. V gene TRBV15 combines with J gene TRBJ2-5, with D possibly matching TRBD2 (6 bases). CDR1 and CDR2 (germline): LNHNV, YYDKDF (reference sequence). Trimming pared 1 base from V and 2 bases from J, leaving 14 bases between. CDR3 length: 16 amino acids. CDR3 protein: CATSRAPGETQETQYF. DNA for the CDR3: TGTGCCACCAGCAGAGCGCCGGGGGAGACTCAAGAGACCCAGTACTTC. Looking up the rest from reference TRBV15 and TRBJ2-5 gives the full variable domain: DAMVIQNPRYQVTQFGKPVTLSCSQTLNHNVMYWYQQKSSQAPKLLFHYYDKDFNNEADTPDNFQSRRPNTSFCFLDIRSPGLGDTAMYLCATSRAPGETQETQYFGPGTRLLVL.

The genes are TRBV12-3 or TRBV12-4 and TRBJ2-1, with TRBD2 matching 8 bases. The CDR3 spans 16 residues. Trimming at V came to 8 bases and at J to 2 bases, leaving 11 bases not matched to a gene. The CDR3 region has the DNA TGTGCCAGCGCCTACCGGGGGGGCTACACCTACAATGAGCAGTTCTTC. It is translated as CASAYRGGYTYNEQFF.

The sample holds a few counts of this clonotype. One end of the junction does not line up with germline, which may come from a read error. The chain joins TRBV24-1 to TRBJ2-5, with D possibly TRBD1 on 5 matching bases. In germline, CDR1 is KGHDR, CDR2 SFDVKD. The CDR3 consists of 14 residues. CDR3 protein: CATSDRAREEIQYF. CDR3 coding DNA: TGTGCCACCAGTGATAGGGCCAGGGAAGAGATCCAGTACTTC.

V is TRBV28 and J is TRBJ2-7, with D perhaps TRBD1 or TRBD2 (5 bases each). Germline V gene lookup returns CDR1 MDHEN and CDR2 SYDVKM. This CDR3 spans 15 amino acids. Trimming cost V 4 bases and J 0 bases, with 13 bases left between them. CDR3 residues: CASSSGTKSSYEQYV. CDR3 DNA sequence: TGTGCCAGCAGTTCCGGGACGAAATCCTCCTACGAGCAGTACGTC.

This clonotype has just a few counts. V and J are TRBV14 and TRBJ2-7; 13 bases align to TRBD2. Germline trimming cut 2 bases from V and 6 bases from J; bases unmatched to any gene: 19. The V gene's germline CDR1 is SGHDN and CDR2 FVKESK. The CDR3 extends over 20 amino acids. The CDR3 nucleotides are TGTGCCAGCAGCCAAAGGGACAGCAGACTAGCGGGAGGCTCCATATCCGAGCAGTACTTC. Encoded protein: CASSQRDSRLAGGSISEQYF. Full variable domain (outside the CDR3, taken from reference TRBV14 and TRBJ2-7): EAGVTQFPSHSVIEKGQTVTLRCDPISGHDNLYWYRRVMGKEIKFLLHFVKESKQDESGMPNNRFLAERTGGTYSTLKVQPAELEDSGVYFCASSQRDSRLAGGSISEQYFGPGTRLTVT.

This clonotype was seen a handful of times. J is TRBJ2-3 and V is TRBV7-2; D is uncertain. V was trimmed by 5 bases and J by 1 base, leaving 10 bases between them. Germline loops: CDR1 SGHTA, CDR2 FQGNSA. CDR3 length: 14 amino acids. The CDR3 DNA reads as TGTGCCAGCAGCATGACTCACGGCACAGATACGCAGTATTTT. Its translation is CASSMTHGTDTQYF.

The rearrangement joins TRBV24-1 to TRBJ2-1; D is possibly TRBD1 or TRBD2 (6 bases each). CDR1 and CDR2 (germline): KGHDR, SFDVKD. Trimming left V 0 bases short and J 1 base short, with 12 bases between. CDR3 length: 17 residues. The DNA for the CDR3 is TGTGCCACCAGTGATTTGTACCCGGGGGCATCCTACAATGAGCAGTTCTTC. It translates to CATSDLYPGASYNEQFF.

This clonotype occurred a few times. The rearrangement joins TRBV10-3 to TRBJ2-1, with D tentatively TRBD1 or TRBD2 (6 bases each). CDR1 is ENHRY and CDR2 is SYGVKD in the germline V gene. The V gene lost 6 bases and the J gene lost 4 bases, with 13 bases spanning the gap. The CDR3 extends over 14 amino acids. The CDR3 DNA reads as TGTGCCATCAGAGGAGGGACAAGGTACAATGAGCAGTTCTTC. It yields the protein CAIRGGTRYNEQFF.

This clonotype was seen ten or more times. The chain carries TRBV5-1 and TRBJ2-1; possibly TRBD1 for D (5 bases). CDR1 is SGHRS, CDR2 YFSETQ, per germline. Trimming stripped 5 bases from V and 5 bases from J, with 11 bases between. This CDR3 spans 13 amino acids. CDR3 region: CASSDSYHNEQFF. Here the CDR3 DNA reads TGCGCCAGCAGTGACAGCTATCACAATGAGCAGTTCTTC. Together with reference TRBV5-1 and TRBJ2-1, the CDR3 gives the full variable domain: KAGVTQTPRYLIKTRGQQVTLSCSPISGHRSVSWYQQTPGQGLQFLFEYFSETQRNKGNFPGRFSGRQFSNSRSEMNVSTLELGDSALYLCASSDSYHNEQFFGPGTRLTVL.

The chain combines TRBV11-1 with TRBJ2-3; D possibly matches TRBD1 or TRBD2 (5 bases each). From germline, CDR1 is SGHAT and CDR2 FQDESV (reference sequence). The V and J ends lost 5 bases and 7 bases respectively, with 10 bases between them. The CDR3 has 12 amino acids. CDR3 sequence reads: CASSLGAYTQYF. The CDR3 DNA is TGTGCCAGCAGCCTCGGGGCTTATACGCAGTATTTT.

Here the CDR3 reads CASSQEDLNTGELFF. DNA of the CDR3: TGTGCCAGCAGCCAAGAGGACCTAAACACCGGGGAGCTGTTTTTT. The rearrangement uses TRBV4-2 and TRBJ2-2; D remains unclear. The V and J ends lost 0 bases and 2 bases respectively, with 7 bases between them. Germline CDR1 is LGHNA and CDR2 is YNFKEQ. This CDR3 comprises 15 residues.

The chain recombines TRBV28 with TRBJ2-7; 7 bases map to TRBD1. The CDR3 is 13 amino acids. The germline V gene encodes CDR1 MDHEN and CDR2 SYDVKM. The trim removed 6 bases at V and 6 bases at J, leaving 8 bases unmatched. CDR3 protein: CASSPDRVREQYF. CDR3 bases: TGTGCCAGCAGCCCCGACAGGGTGCGCGAGCAGTACTTC.

This clonotype was recorded a few times. This rearrangement joins TRBV4-2 to TRBJ2-1; 10 positions match TRBD2. This CDR3 contains 14 residues. V lost 4 bases, J lost 10 bases, and 7 bases stayed unmatched. Germline CDR1 and CDR2: LGHNA and YNFKEQ. The CDR3 nucleotides read TGTGCCAGCAGCCGAGCTAGCGGGAGCGGGGAGCAGTTCTTC. It yields the protein CASSRASGSGEQFF.

This clonotype was picked up a small number of times. CDR3 DNA: TGCGCCAGCAGCCCCTACTTCTCGGACAGGAGCTTGTACGAGCAGTACGTC. This codes for CASSPYFSDRSLYEQYV. The chain is built from TRBV4-1 and TRBJ2-7; 7 bases are a match to TRBD1. The V gene's germline CDR1 is MGHRA and CDR2 YSYEKL. Trimming took 4 bases from V and 4 from J; bases not matched to a gene: 16. CDR3 length: 17 amino acids.

This clonotype appeared many times. The V call is TRBV5-1, the J call TRBJ2-2; D not certain. The CDR3 is made up of 13 amino acids. Trimming stripped 4 bases from V and 4 bases from J, with 8 bases between. Germline V gives CDR1 SGHRS, CDR2 YFSETQ. CDR3 loop: CASSLEGTGELFF. The CDR3 nucleotides are TGCGCCAGCAGCCTAGAAGGCACCGGGGAGCTGTTTTTT.

Here the CDR3 reads CASSLTGGGAFF. CDR3 in DNA: TGCGCCAGCAGCTTGACGGGGGGGGGAGCTTTCTTT. The chain has TRBV5-1 and TRBJ1-1; tentatively, D is TRBD1 (5 bases). Germline lookup yields CDR1 SGHRS and CDR2 YFSETQ. CDR3 length: 12 amino acids. Deletions cut 1 base from V and 10 bases from J, with 11 bases between. Full variable domain (remainder filled in from reference TRBV5-1 and TRBJ1-1): KAGVTQTPRYLIKTRGQQVTLSCSPISGHRSVSWYQQTPGQGLQFLFEYFSETQRNKGNFPGRFSGRQFSNSRSEMNVSTLELGDSALYLCASSLTGGGAFFGQGTRLTVV.

The table lists this clonotype with a few counts. The gene calls are TRBV20-1 and TRBJ2-1; 14 bases are shared with TRBD2. The CDR3 contains 16 residues. Per germline, CDR1 DFQATT and CDR2 SNEGSKA (reference sequence). After removal of 0 bases from V and 9 bases from J, the junction contained 7 bases not matched to a gene. Here the CDR3 DNA reads TGCAGTGCTAGAGATCTCGGGACTAGCGGGAGTTTTGAGCAGTTCTTC. It codes for CSARDLGTSGSFEQFF.

The J gene is TRBJ2-7, the V gene TRBV6-5; 7 bases align to TRBD1. Losses at the gene ends were 5 bases for V and 2 bases for J; bases not matched to a gene: 6. Germline CDR1 is MNHEY and CDR2 is SVGAGI. The CDR3 consists of 14 residues. DNA for the CDR3: TGTGCCAGCAGTCTACAGGGGTACCCCTACGAGCAGTACTTC. This encodes CASSLQGYPYEQYF.

The V gene is TRBV18, the J gene TRBJ2-5; D tentatively reads TRBD1 or TRBD2 (5 bases each). The length of the CDR3 is 14 residues. V was pared by 3 bases and J by 3 bases, with 11 bases between. CDR1 is KGHSH and CDR2 is LQKENI in the germline V gene. CDR3 region: CASSPRMGEETQYF. CDR3 bases: TGTGCCAGCTCACCCCGAATGGGGGAAGAGACCCAGTACTTC.

This clonotype showed up just a few times. The chain uses TRBV24-1 and TRBJ2-1; 12 positions match TRBD2. V trimming: 3 bases; J trimming: 6 bases; junction bases outside the gene matches: 5. CDR1 and CDR2 (germline): KGHDR, SFDVKD. This CDR3 is 16 amino acids long. CDR3 region: CATSDPSSGRANEQFF. The CDR3 coding sequence is TGTGCCACCAGTGATCCCTCTAGCGGGAGGGCCAATGAGCAGTTCTTC.

This clonotype was recorded a few times. The chain links TRBV10-3 to TRBJ2-3; 10 bases fit TRBD2. The CDR3 runs 14 residues. J gave up 2 bases and V 5 bases, and 1 base lay outside the gene matches. Germline-derived CDR1 and CDR2 are ENHRY and SYGVKD. CDR3 bases: TGTGCCATCAGTCTAGCGGGAGTCACAGATACGCAGTATTTT. Translation: CAISLAGVTDTQYF.

This chain joins TRBV28 and TRBJ2-1; D perhaps matches TRBD2 (5 bases). Trimming cost V 3 bases and J 9 bases, with 15 bases left between them. Germline lookup yields CDR1 MDHEN and CDR2 SYDVKM. This CDR3 comprises 14 residues. The CDR3 DNA reads as TGTGCCAGCAGTTTGTCGGGGAGTCGGGGTGAGCAGTTCTTC. Translation: CASSLSGSRGEQFF.

This clonotype was counted between two and nine times. The chain is built from TRBV28 and TRBJ2-1, with 8 bases aligning to TRBD2. V lost 4 bases, J lost 6 bases, and 11 bases stayed unmatched. CDR1 and CDR2 (germline): MDHEN, SYDVKM. The CDR3 extends over 16 amino acids. The CDR3 nucleotides read TGTGCCAGCAGTTCACCGCATTGGGCGGGAGGCAATGAGCAGTTCTTC. Its protein product is CASSSPHWAGGNEQFF. Complete variable domain (other parts from reference TRBV28 and TRBJ2-1): DVKVTQSSRYLVKRTGEKVFLECVQDMDHENMFWYRQDPGLGLRLIYFSYDVKMKEKGDIPEGYSVSREKKERFSLILESASTNQTSMYLCASSSPHWAGGNEQFFGPGTRLTVL.